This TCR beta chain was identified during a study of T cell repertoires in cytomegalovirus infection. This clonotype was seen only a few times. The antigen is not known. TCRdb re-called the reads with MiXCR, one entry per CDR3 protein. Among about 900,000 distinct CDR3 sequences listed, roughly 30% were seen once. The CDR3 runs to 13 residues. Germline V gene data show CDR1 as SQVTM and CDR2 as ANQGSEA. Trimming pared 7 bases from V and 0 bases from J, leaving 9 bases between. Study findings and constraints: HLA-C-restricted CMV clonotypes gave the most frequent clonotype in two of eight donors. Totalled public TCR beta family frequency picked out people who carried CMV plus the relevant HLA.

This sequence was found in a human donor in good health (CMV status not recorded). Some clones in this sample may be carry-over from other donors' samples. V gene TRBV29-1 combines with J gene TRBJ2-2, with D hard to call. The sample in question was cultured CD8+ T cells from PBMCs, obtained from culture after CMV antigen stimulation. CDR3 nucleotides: TGCAGCGGGACCTTGGCGAACACCGGGGAGCTGTTTTTT. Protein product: CSGTLANTGELFF.